Included here is one T cell receptor (beta chain) sequence, with context. What this receptor recognizes is not known. Base qualities were left out, and no much larger clone turns up one base away. These data originate in a study of blood T cell repertoires in COVID-19 (dated by TCRdb to 2020 to 2022). Study-level background: Samples covering the acute and convalescent phases of COVID-19 were provided by collaborators in the United States, Italy and Spain. HLA class I and class II types, where available, came from metadata supplied by the sample provider rather than from assay-based typing. The samples were drawn from the first 160 participants of the ongoing ImmuneRACE study and from 1,200 or so subjects provided by 6 global collaborators. The prospective study material was composed of cDNA or gDNA derived from T cells, B-cell-depleted T cells, or PBMCs. The repertoires were released in a freely available public database meant as a resource for research on the immune response to SARS-CoV-2. The sample metadata nearly always contained a de-identified subject ID, COVID-19 status, age in years and sex. Deeply sampled blood TCRbeta repertoires from subjects exposed to, actively infected with, or recovered from COVID-19 were included in the dataset. The research as a whole found: Clinical and demographic metadata were provided uncurated, with the amount varying by source and participant.

The immunoSEQ Assay, a bias-controlled multiplex PCR, was used to amplify TCRbeta CDR3 regions from genomic DNA. In the original analysis: Nucleated cell counts per sample were estimated from amplification of reference gene primers within the assay. To quantify the absolute abundance of each unique TCRbeta CDR3 rearrangement, sequence reads were collapsed and filtered. Productive Simpson clonality was computed per sample as the square root of Simpson's diversity index over productive rearrangements. TCRdb stores this immuneACCESS table with in-frame sequences only. Part of the clones is absent; in the studies checked, under half of the shortfall reflects unresolved V genes, and no reason is known for the rest. V and J calls and clone size are those listed in that table; D and trimming were worked out from the DNA. In all, the sample holds 46,000 or so clones, and approximately 87% of those were seen once. The ten largest clones add up to 10% to 15% of the sample.

There are 14 amino acids in the CDR3, from cysteine to phenylalanine inclusive. Only the CDR3 DNA stays, 42 bases, in frame from base 1. Deletion took 4 bases off V and 6 bases off J, with a span of 10 bases between the germline ends. CDR1 and CDR2 are drawn from the germline V gene (reference sequence): LNHDA, SQIVND. Collaborating institutions collected whole blood in K2EDTA tubes following their own protocols. For TCRbeta analysis, collaborator samples were shipped as frozen whole blood, as isolated PBMCs, or as DNA extracted from either sample type. Sequencing was done on a sample of peripheral blood. The source is a human donor in a cohort sampled during active COVID-19. The receptor chain draws on TRBV19 and TRBJ1-6; a weak D assignment points to TRBD1 (5 bases agree). The bases are TGTGCCAGTAGTAACCAGGGCCGTAATTCACCCCTCCACTTT. Its protein product is CASSNQGRNSPLHF.